Described below is a single TCR beta chain sequence and its context. Its target antigen remains unknown. Base qualities are not at hand, and no much larger clone is one base apart. This sample stems from a study of technical replicates of blood from several donors (dated by TCRdb to about 2017). Libraries were made using the immunoSEQ multiplex PCR assay. TCRdb took over this immuneACCESS table, retaining in-frame rearrangements with V and J assigned. Such tables are incomplete; in checked studies, under half of the missing clones stem from an unresolved V gene, and the remainder is unexplained. In this sample the table shows about 73,000 clones, 85% to 95% of which occur a single time. The ten most abundant clones make up about 4.5% of the sample. The CDR3 numbers 18 residues from cysteine through phenylalanine. Only the CDR3 region is kept as DNA, spanning 54 bases read in frame from base 1. V is trimmed back by 8 bases and J by 5 bases, and the junction contains 23 bases that no gene match accounts for. Via the germline V gene, CDR1 is MRHNA and CDR2 SNTAGT.

This TCR was recovered from a human donor in good health. Some clones in this sample may be carry-over from other donors' samples. The rearranged chain carries TRBV6-4 and TRBJ1-1; the junction holds 7 bases that match TRBD1. Sequencing input: PBMCs. The DNA sequence reads TGTGCCAGCGGAGGGACAGATCGGGCCGTGGTGTTAGGGACTGAAGCTTTCTTT. Translated, it reads CASGGTDRAVVLGTEAFF.